The 32 T cell receptor beta chains below were found in one sample sequenced in a study of graft-versus-host responses after intestinal transplantation (dated by TCRdb to about 2021). No antigens are known for them. The sample's time point label, decoded: cells obtained before transplantation from donor or recipient. The library was obtained by the immunoSEQ multiplex PCR assay. The immuneACCESS repertoire file appears here via TCRdb, limited to in-frame rearrangements. These files lack a portion of the clones; in checked studies, under half of the deficit traces to unresolved V genes, and the cause of the others is not known. The sample contains about 71,000 clones, 94% of them found a single time. The leading ten clones occupy roughly 0.53% of the sample. The sequencing used unstimulated CD8+ T cells sorted from spleen or lymph node cells, collected before intestinal transplant. The receptor set was obtained from a human donor who received an intestinal transplant.

The chain joins TRBV28 to TRBJ2-1; no clear D gene. The CDR3 spans 15 residues. CDR1 is MDHEN and CDR2 is SYDVKM in the germline V gene. V was clipped by 7 bases and J by 7 bases, with 20 bases between them. The CDR3 sequence: CASTQTDNLQNEQFF. CDR3 DNA sequence: TGTGCCAGCACCCAGACTGACAACCTACAAAATGAGCAGTTCTTC.

This chain uses TRBV11-2 with TRBJ2-7; the D gene is possibly TRBD2 (6 bases). Germline V gene data show CDR1 as SGHAT and CDR2 as FQNNGV. The CDR3 runs to 16 residues. Trimming cost V 4 bases and J 1 base, with 17 bases left between them. The CDR3, as DNA: TGTGCCAGCAGCTCCCTTGTGAAGGAGGGGTCCTACGAGCAGTACTTC. It specifies CASSSLVKEGSYEQYF.

The chain joins TRBV5-1 to TRBJ2-5, with D unresolved. Germline-derived CDR1 and CDR2 are SGHRS and YFSETQ. The V end was cut by 4 bases, the J end by 3 bases, with 10 bases between. There are 13 residues in the CDR3. This CDR3 reads CASSPSDEETQYF. In DNA, the CDR3 is TGCGCCAGCAGCCCCTCCGATGAAGAGACCCAGTACTTC. The full variable domain, completed using reference TRBV5-1 and TRBJ2-5, is KAGVTQTPRYLIKTRGQQVTLSCSPISGHRSVSWYQQTPGQGLQFLFEYFSETQRNKGNFPGRFSGRQFSNSRSEMNVSTLELGDSALYLCASSPSDEETQYFGPGTRLLVL.

The rearrangement links TRBV5-6 to TRBJ1-5; the D gene is possibly TRBD1 (6 bases). Between the trimmed V and J ends, which lost 6 bases and 4 bases, there was a span of 20 bases. Germline CDR1 and CDR2: SGHDT and YYEEEE. This CDR3 has 16 residues. In DNA form, the CDR3 reads TGTGCCAGCAAAACCTACCGGACAGCCCGTAATCAGCCCCAGCATTTT. Translated, it gives CASKTYRTARNQPQHF. Looking up the rest from reference TRBV5-6 and TRBJ1-5 gives the full variable domain: DAGVTQSPTHLIKTRGQQVTLRCSPKSGHDTVSWYQQALGQGPQFIFQYYEEEERQRGNFPDRFSGHQFPNYSSELNVNALLLGDSALYLCASKTYRTARNQPQHFGDGTRLSIL.

The gene calls are TRBV7-6 and TRBJ2-2; 8 bases line up with TRBD1. V lost 6 bases to trimming and J lost 4 bases; unmatched junction nucleotides: 7. Germline loops: CDR1 SGHVS, CDR2 FNYEAQ. This CDR3 has 15 amino acids. CDR3 region: CASSRRGLRTGELFF. For the CDR3, the DNA is TGTGCCAGCAGTCGCAGGGGGCTTCGCACCGGGGAGCTGTTTTTT.

The chain couples TRBV27 to TRBJ2-1; 14 bases are shared with TRBD2. Trimming took 2 bases from V and 1 from J; bases not matched to a gene: 7. The CDR3 consists of 19 residues. Germline lookup yields CDR1 MNHEY and CDR2 SMNVEV (reference sequence). The CDR3 here is CASSLGTSGSGPSYNEQFF. For the CDR3, the DNA is TGTGCCAGCAGTTTAGGGACTAGCGGGAGCGGTCCGTCCTACAATGAGCAGTTCTTC.

J is TRBJ1-2 and V is TRBV13; 7 bases line up with TRBD1. CDR1 and CDR2 (germline): PRHDT, FYEKMQ (reference sequence). The V segment lost 5 bases and the J segment 2 bases; nucleotides outside the gene matches: 2. The CDR3 contains 13 residues. The CDR3 protein is CASSQQGNYGYTF. As DNA, the CDR3 is TGTGCCAGCAGCCAACAGGGGAACTATGGCTACACCTTC. Filled out from reference TRBV13 and TRBJ1-2, the complete variable domain reads AAGVIQSPRHLIKEKRETATLKCYPIPRHDTVYWYQQGPGQDPQFLISFYEKMQSDKGSIPDRFSAQQFSDYHSELNMSSLELGDSALYFCASSQQGNYGYTFGSGTRLTVV.

The rearrangement links TRBV7-6 to TRBJ2-7; D might be TRBD2 (6 bases). This CDR3 has 14 residues. Germline CDR1 SGHVS, CDR2 FNYEAQ. The ends were cut back, 1 base at V and 7 bases at J, with 14 bases in the middle. The CDR3, as DNA: TGTGCCAGCAGCTTAGACTCCGGGACTTATGAGCAGTACTTC. Its translation: CASSLDSGTYEQYF.

The rearrangement joins TRBV4-2 to TRBJ2-1; 16 bases match TRBD2. This CDR3 spans 21 amino acids. J was trimmed by 6 bases and V by 4 bases; bases with no gene match: 18. Germline V lookup: CDR1 LGHNA, CDR2 YNFKEQ. The CDR3 region has the DNA TGTGCCAGCAGCCCACTTTGGGGGACTAGCGGGAGGGCTGATCCGCCCAATGAGCAGTTCTTC. Translating it yields CASSPLWGTSGRADPPNEQFF.

V usage is TRBV7-8 and J usage is TRBJ1-1; D is unclear. CDR3 length: 15 residues. Per germline, CDR1 SGHVS and CDR2 FQNEAQ. Trimming stripped 0 bases from V and 0 bases from J, with 8 bases between. The CDR3 nucleotides read TGTGCCAGCAGCTTAGCCACTCCCATGAACACTGAAGCTTTCTTT. Translation gives CASSLATPMNTEAFF.

The chain combines TRBV15 with TRBJ1-1; D is unclear. The germline CDR1 and CDR2 sequences are LNHNV and YYDKDF (reference sequence). V dropped 2 bases and J dropped 5 bases, with 9 bases sitting between them. CDR3 length: 13 amino acids. CDR3 loop: CATSRSIGTEAFF. CDR3 nucleotide sequence: TGTGCCACCAGCAGATCTATAGGGACTGAAGCTTTCTTT.

This rearrangement joins TRBV6-5 to TRBJ1-5; tentatively, D is TRBD1 (5 bases). From germline, CDR1 is MNHEY and CDR2 SVGAGI. The CDR3 sequence is 13 residues long. V was trimmed by 7 bases and J by 4 bases, leaving 11 bases between them. CDR3 protein: CASTPGRNQPQHF. As DNA, the CDR3 is TGTGCCAGCACGCCGGGACGGAATCAGCCCCAGCATTTT.

The rearrangement uses TRBV4-1 and TRBJ1-5; 9 positions agree with TRBD1. The V and J ends lost 2 bases and 7 bases, in that order; junction bases with no gene match: 15. CDR3 length: 18 amino acids. The germline gives CDR1 MGHRA, CDR2 YSYEKL. DNA for the CDR3: TGCGCCAGCAGCCAACTAGGGACAGGGATCCTGTCCAGGCAGCCCCAGCATTTT. It codes for CASSQLGTGILSRQPQHF.

The CDR3 reads CASSIPRQGTYEQYF. CDR3 DNA sequence: TGTGCCAGCAGTATACCCCGGCAGGGGACCTACGAGCAGTACTTC. V is TRBV27 and J is TRBJ2-7; D is perhaps TRBD1 (6 bases). The length of the CDR3 is 15 residues. CDR1 MNHEY and CDR2 SMNVEV come from the germline V gene (reference sequence). V was shortened by 5 bases and J by 2 bases, with 16 bases between the two germline ends.

The table lists this clone with a count of one. The J gene is TRBJ2-1, the V gene TRBV7-6; a weak D match, TRBD1 (8 bases). This CDR3 contains 16 residues. Germline values: CDR1 SGHVS, CDR2 FNYEAQ. V lost 1 base to trimming and J lost 6 bases, with 16 bases between them. The CDR3 loop reads CASSLDKDREGNEQFF. As DNA, the CDR3 is TGTGCCAGCAGCTTAGACAAGGACAGGGAGGGCAATGAGCAGTTCTTC.

V gene TRBV5-1 combines with J gene TRBJ2-3; D is possibly TRBD1 (5 bases). The germline V gene encodes CDR1 SGHRS and CDR2 YFSETQ. This CDR3 is 16 amino acids long. The germline V and J ends were trimmed by 0 bases and 4 bases, with 15 bases remaining between them. DNA for the CDR3: TGCGCCAGCAGCTTGGGGCAGGGAAAGATCGCAGATACGCAGTATTTT. It encodes CASSLGQGKIADTQYF.

This clone came up a few times. CDR3 DNA sequence: TGTGCCAGCAGCTCGGACACCTACGAGCAGTACTTC. This encodes CASSSDTYEQYF. This chain links TRBV7-2 with TRBJ2-7; TRBD1 is a possible D gene (5 bases). Germline loops: CDR1 SGHTA, CDR2 FQGNSA. The CDR3 runs 12 residues. Between the trimmed V and J ends, which lost 4 bases and 2 bases, there was a span of 6 bases.

The rearrangement uses TRBV9 and TRBJ2-1; 12 bases are a match to TRBD2. Germline V gene data show CDR1 as SGDLS and CDR2 as YYNGEE. Trimming cost V 0 bases and J 9 bases; bases outside gene matches: 4. The CDR3 contains 15 residues. The CDR3 sequence: CASSVVPSGRGEQFF. CDR3 bases: TGTGCCAGCAGCGTAGTTCCTAGCGGGAGGGGTGAGCAGTTCTTC.

The CDR3: CASSLVEGYEQYF. The CDR3 DNA sequence: TGTGCCAGCAGCTTGGTTGAGGGCTACGAGCAGTACTTC. The chain combines TRBV5-5 with TRBJ2-7; tentative D call: TRBD2 (5 bases). Trimming shortened V by 0 bases and J by 3 bases, and 7 bases separated the two germline ends. The CDR3 is 13 amino acids. The germline V gene has CDR1 SGHKS and CDR2 YYEKEE (reference sequence).

The gene calls are TRBV27 and TRBJ2-3, with 13 bases aligning to TRBD2. Germline values: CDR1 MNHEY, CDR2 SMNVEV (reference sequence). The CDR3 has 16 residues. J was trimmed by 4 bases and V by 5 bases; bases with no gene match: 6. The CDR3 DNA reads as TGTGCCAGCAGTCCGCTACTAGCGGGAGGGCCAGATACGCAGTATTTT. Encoded protein: CASSPLLAGGPDTQYF.

The chain has TRBV6-4 and TRBJ2-2, with D hard to call. CDR3 length: 13 amino acids. Germline lookup yields CDR1 MRHNA and CDR2 SNTAGT. V was pared by 4 bases and J by 0 bases, with 3 bases between. CDR3 sequence reads: CASSGTNTGELFF. CDR3 DNA: TGTGCCAGCAGTGGGACGAACACCGGGGAGCTGTTTTTT.

V and J are TRBV27 and TRBJ1-4; perhaps TRBD1 as D (5 bases). Germline V gene lookup returns CDR1 MNHEY and CDR2 SMNVEV (reference sequence). Trimming left V 6 bases short and J 0 bases short, with 14 bases between. The CDR3 is made up of 16 amino acids. The CDR3 loop reads CASSPSLGATNEKLFF. DNA for the CDR3: TGTGCCAGCAGCCCCTCCTTGGGGGCAACTAATGAAAAACTGTTTTTT.

The rearrangement joins TRBV5-6 to TRBJ2-3; 7 bases are a match to TRBD2. The CDR3 contains 14 residues. CDR1 and CDR2 (germline): SGHDT, YYEEEE. J gave up 6 bases and V 7 bases, and 11 bases lay outside the gene matches. DNA for the CDR3: TGTGCCAGCTTACTGCGGGGGATGAGGGATACGCAGTATTTT. Protein sequence: CASLLRGMRDTQYF.

V gene TRBV27 combines with J gene TRBJ2-7; TRBD1 might be the D (6 bases). There are 16 residues in the CDR3. Trimming removed 0 bases at V and 3 bases at J, with 15 bases between. The germline V gene has CDR1 MNHEY and CDR2 SMNVEV (reference sequence). The CDR3 DNA reads as TGTGCCAGCAGTTTATCCACAGGGCCCCTTAACTACGAGCAGTACTTC. This codes for CASSLSTGPLNYEQYF.

This chain joins TRBV27 and TRBJ2-1; D is perhaps TRBD1 or TRBD2 (5 bases each). Germline lookup yields CDR1 MNHEY and CDR2 SMNVEV (reference sequence). This CDR3 has 13 amino acids. V lost 8 bases and J lost 1, with 9 bases in between. The CDR3 spells CASLGGSYNEQFF. The CDR3 DNA follows: TGTGCCAGCCTTGGGGGTTCCTACAATGAGCAGTTCTTC.

This chain joins TRBV29-1 and TRBJ2-7; 7 nucleotides line up with TRBD2. CDR1 and CDR2 from the germline V gene are SQVTM and ANQGSEA. Trimming at V came to 4 bases and at J to 1 base, leaving 7 bases not matched to a gene. The CDR3 is made up of 14 amino acids. The CDR3 here is CSVGGGLGSYEQYF. CDR3 nucleotides: TGCAGCGTTGGGGGGGGTTTAGGATCCTACGAGCAGTACTTC.

The table lists this clone with a count of one. The chain is built from TRBV29-1 and TRBJ2-1; possibly TRBD1 or TRBD2 for D (6 bases each). Germline assignment: CDR1 SQVTM and CDR2 ANQGSEA. V lost 3 bases and J 1 base, leaving 19 bases between the germline ends. This CDR3 has 17 amino acids. This CDR3 reads CSVEGGRQVESYNEQFF. CDR3 nucleotides: TGCAGCGTTGAGGGGGGCAGACAGGTGGAATCCTACAATGAGCAGTTCTTC.

V usage is TRBV19 and J usage is TRBJ1-2; D not certain. This CDR3 spans 13 amino acids. The ends were cut back, 0 bases at V and 4 bases at J, with 6 bases in the middle. CDR1 and CDR2 from the germline V gene are LNHDA and SQIVND (reference sequence). The CDR3 DNA reads as TGTGCCAGTAGTATAGAATCGACCTATGGCTACACCTTC. It codes for CASSIESTYGYTF. The full variable domain, rest sourced from reference TRBV19 and TRBJ1-2, is DGGITQSPKYLFRKEGQNVTLSCEQNLNHDAMYWYRQDPGQGLRLIYYSQIVNDFQKGDIAEGYSVSREKKESFPLTVTSAQKNPTAFYLCASSIESTYGYTFGSGTRLTVV.

V usage is TRBV5-1 and J usage is TRBJ1-1, with TRBD1 matching over 7 bases. V lost 0 bases, J lost 0 bases, and 2 bases stayed unmatched. Per germline, CDR1 SGHRS and CDR2 YFSETQ. There are 15 residues in the CDR3. The CDR3 protein is CASSLEQGLNTEAFF. Written as DNA, the CDR3 is TGCGCCAGCAGCTTGGAACAGGGGCTGAACACTGAAGCTTTCTTT.

The rearrangement joins TRBV4-1 to TRBJ2-1, with TRBD1 matching 7 bases. V trimming: 0 bases; J trimming: 0 bases; junction bases outside the gene matches: 8. The CDR3 has 18 amino acids. In germline, CDR1 is MGHRA, CDR2 YSYEKL. The CDR3 DNA is TGCGCCAGCAGCCAAGAAACGTCGGGACAGAGCTCCTACAATGAGCAGTTCTTC. Protein sequence: CASSQETSGQSSYNEQFF.

The chain carries TRBV4-1 and TRBJ2-3; D is unresolved. In germline, CDR1 is MGHRA, CDR2 YSYEKL. The V and J ends lost 1 base and 2 bases respectively, with 16 bases between them. There are 17 residues in the CDR3. CDR3 protein: CASSQVSFGQFTDTQYF. DNA of the CDR3: TGCGCCAGCAGCCAAGTGTCCTTCGGGCAGTTCACAGATACGCAGTATTTT.

The genes are TRBV5-6 and TRBJ1-2; 9 bases are shared with TRBD1. The V gene's germline CDR1 is SGHDT and CDR2 YYEEEE. The CDR3 runs to 13 residues. Unmatched junction bases numbered 6, after V lost 4 bases and J lost 8 bases. This CDR3 reads CASSAGTGWGYTF. CDR3 nucleotides: TGTGCCAGCAGCGCCGGGACAGGGTGGGGCTACACCTTC. The variable domain in full, completed from reference TRBV5-6 and TRBJ1-2, reads DAGVTQSPTHLIKTRGQQVTLRCSPKSGHDTVSWYQQALGQGPQFIFQYYEEEERQRGNFPDRFSGHQFPNYSSELNVNALLLGDSALYLCASSAGTGWGYTFGSGTRLTVV.